Each of the 10 T cell receptor beta chains below was sequenced from the same sample in a study of response to subunit inactivated influenza vaccine. TCRdb processed the RT-PCR reads anew with MiXCR; each CDR3 protein has one entry. The sample holds about 650,000 distinct CDR3 sequences; 15% to 17% are singletons and the top ten take 9.5% to 13%. This specimen was PBMCs from blood, taken 12 days after vaccination. These receptors came from a man between 45 and 60 years old who received an inactivated influenza vaccine.

V gene TRBV10-3 combines with J gene TRBJ2-1; D is unclear. Looked up from germline, CDR1 is ENHRY and CDR2 is SYGVKD. The CDR3 is 12 amino acids. The V end was cut by 4 bases, the J end by 5 bases, with 6 bases between. The CDR3 region has the DNA TGTGCCATCAGTGTTGACCACAATGAGCAGTTCTTC. Its protein product is CAISVDHNEQFF.

The rearrangement links TRBV10-2 to TRBJ1-1; D gene uncertain. V was trimmed by 3 bases and J by 1 base, leaving 3 bases between them. This CDR3 contains 12 residues. CDR1 is WSHSY, CDR2 SAAADI, per germline. The CDR3 here is CASSDPNTEAFF. The CDR3, as DNA: TGCGCCAGCAGTGATCCGAACACTGAAGCTTTCTTT.

In its sample, this clonotype was seen a few times. The genes are TRBV6-2 or TRBV6-3 and TRBJ1-1; D ambiguous. CDR3 length: 12 amino acids. Germline CDR1 reads MNHEY; CDR2 reads SVGEGT. Trimming took off 2 bases at V and 5 bases at J, with 6 bases between the two ends. The CDR3 DNA reads TGTGCCAGCAGTTACGGGAGGACTGAAGCTTTCTTT. This encodes CASSYGRTEAFF.

This chain connects TRBV29-1 to TRBJ2-3, with 8 bases lining up with TRBD1. Germline CDR1 and CDR2: SQVTM and ANQGSEA. V lost 7 bases to trimming and J lost 0 bases; unmatched junction nucleotides: 12. The CDR3 is 16 amino acids. The DNA of the CDR3 is TGCAGCGGGAACTTGCCGCAGGGGGCTAGCACAGATACGCAGTATTTT. Translated: CSGNLPQGASTDTQYF.

This chain links TRBV18 with TRBJ2-7; possible D gene TRBD1, 5 bases. Germline V gene sequence: CDR1 KGHSH, CDR2 LQKENI. The CDR3 loop spans 14 amino acids. Trimming stripped 0 bases from V and 6 bases from J, with 12 bases between. CDR3: CASSPPQGRGEQYF. The CDR3 DNA is TGTGCCAGCTCACCACCCCAGGGTCGAGGCGAGCAGTACTTC.

The J gene is TRBJ1-2, the V gene TRBV7-2; no reliable D call. The CDR3 runs to 13 residues. Deletions cut 1 base from V and 5 bases from J, with 8 bases between. Germline-derived CDR1 and CDR2 are SGHTA and FQGNSA. The CDR3 nucleotides are TGTGCCAGCAGCTTAGTGAGTGGGTATGGCTACACCTTC. It translates to CASSLVSGYGYTF.

This clonotype was counted a few times. The chain combines TRBV11-2 with TRBJ2-1, with 9 bases fitting TRBD1. The CDR3 is made up of 16 amino acids. V dropped 1 base and J dropped 8; count of bases not matched to a gene: 9. Germline CDR1 is SGHAT and CDR2 is FQNNGV. The CDR3 bases are TGTGCCAGCAGCTTAGTGTGGGACAGGGAAGACGATGAGCAGTTCTTC. Residues: CASSLVWDREDDEQFF.

This clonotype was picked up many times. V and J are TRBV12-3 or TRBV12-4 and TRBJ2-5; a possible D gene is TRBD2 (6 bases). This CDR3 region has 14 residues. Trimming took off 5 bases at V and 2 bases at J, with 12 bases between the two ends. CDR3 protein: CASSRGTPQETQYF. The CDR3 coding sequence is TGTGCCAGCAGTAGAGGGACTCCACAAGAGACCCAGTACTTC.

The chain links TRBV7-2 to TRBJ2-7; the match to TRBD2 covers 11 bases. J was trimmed by 7 bases and V by 2 bases; bases with no gene match: 7. CDR3 size: 15 residues. Germline CDR1 SGHTA, CDR2 FQGNSA. Here the CDR3 DNA reads TGTGCCAGCAGCTTATTACTAGCGGGAGAAGGAGAGCAGTACTTC. This codes for CASSLLLAGEGEQYF. Using reference TRBV7-2 and TRBJ2-7 for the parts outside the CDR3, the full variable domain is GAGVSQSPSNKVTEKGKDVELRCDPISGHTALYWYRQSLGQGLEFLIYFQGNSAPDKSGLPSDRFSAERTGGSVSTLTIQRTQQEDSAVYLCASSLLLAGEGEQYFGPGTRLTVT.

This clonotype was seen a handful of times. The chain couples TRBV5-5 to TRBJ2-3; 10 nucleotides line up with TRBD2. Germline V gene sequence: CDR1 SGHKS, CDR2 YYEKEE (reference sequence). There are 16 residues in the CDR3. Unmatched junction bases numbered 8, after V lost 2 bases and J lost 5 bases. The CDR3 coding sequence is TGTGCCAGCAGCTTTAGGCTAGCGGGGGCCCTAGATACGCAGTATTTT. Protein sequence: CASSFRLAGALDTQYF.